This T cell receptor beta chain was sequenced during a study of blood T cell repertoires in COVID-19. Study-wide background: Nucleic acid was either cDNA or gDNA, and it came from T cells, B-cell-depleted T cells, or PBMCs.

Repertoires were generated with immunoSEQ multiplex PCR, while TCRdb's copy carries only in-frame clones and drops some. Here the sample spans approximately 69,000 clones, almost 90% being singletons. The V segment lost 3 bases and the J segment 3 bases; nucleotides outside the gene matches: 3. CDR1 is LNHDA and CDR2 is SQIVND in the germline V gene (reference sequence). The CDR3 runs 15 residues. Sequencing input: peripheral blood. The origin of this receptor is a man in his forties or fifties with acute or convalescent COVID-19. The chain joins TRBV19 to TRBJ2-7, with 12 bases that match TRBD1. CDR3 residues: CASSMGTGGIYEQYF. CDR3 coding DNA: TGTGCCAGTAGTATGGGGACAGGGGGCATCTACGAGCAGTACTTC.